This T cell receptor beta chain comes out of a study of Graves' ophthalmopathy and Graves' hyperthyroidism. The CDR3 sequence is 14 residues long. The V end was cut by 4 bases, the J end by 2 bases, with 12 bases between. The germline gives CDR1 SNHLY, CDR2 FYNNEI. This clonotype was counted at least ten times. RNA transcripts provided the template for amplifying TCR beta CDR3 regions. In the first round, RT-PCR was carried out with HTBI primers, and a multiplex PCR formed the second round. TCRdb re-derived calls from the multiplex PCR reads in MiXCR, one entry per CDR3 protein. In the table there are about 400,000 distinct CDR3 sequences, 15% of which are singletons.

The sequence came from a woman younger than 30 with stable Graves' hyperthyroidism. The sample taken for sequencing was peripheral blood. This chain links TRBV2 with TRBJ2-7; D gene uncertain. The CDR3 sequence is CASSGTVYPYEQYF. In nucleotides, the CDR3 is TGTGCCAGCAGTGGGACGGTCTATCCCTACGAGCAGTACTTC.